This TCR beta chain was sequenced in a study of molecular identifiers for immune sequencing clone quantification. TCRdb reanalysed the PCR reads using MiXCR and keeps one entry per CDR3 protein. The table has about 640,000 distinct CDR3 sequences, roughly 21% seen once. This clonotype was observed a single time. Its antigen is as yet unknown. Study-wide findings and caveats: In CMV-specific effectors, clones above 20 copies held over 98% of molecules; naive, under 1%.

With 11 bases clipped from V and 6 bases from J, the junction kept 10 bases outside the gene matches. Germline values: CDR1 SEHNR, CDR2 FQNEAQ (reference sequence). The CDR3 sequence is 13 residues long. The V gene is TRBV7-9, the J gene TRBJ2-1; 7 nucleotides match TRBD2. The sequence derives from a human donor in good health. Some libraries in this study had Jurkat cell RNA spiked in. The sequencing input was naive CD8+ T cells from blood, with Jurkat cell RNA spiked in. As to subset: FACS-sorted CD8+CD4-CCR7+CD45RA+ naive T cells. As DNA, the CDR3 is TGTGCCGGCACCCGTGGGGAGGGCAATGAGCAGTTCTTC. This codes for CAGTRGEGNEQFF.